This T cell receptor beta chain derives from a study of CD8 T cells in Susac syndrome. General study results and limits: TCR sequencing and HLA analysis covered a relatively small number of individuals.

An amount of RNA that ranged from roughly 0.5 to 1 ug was reverse transcribed with random hexamers. TCRdb passed the immunoSEQ multiplex PCR reads through MiXCR, listing each CDR3 protein once. The table has approximately 190,000 distinct CDR3 sequences, 75% to 95% seen once. TEMRA cells were FACS-enriched, with CD8+ and CD4+ T cells isolated negatively. V shed 1 base and J shed 2 bases, with 9 bases lying between them. Per the germline V gene, CDR1 is SGHRS and CDR2 is YFSETQ. CDR3 length: 15 residues. As to this clonotype: Antigen specificity is unknown.

Sequencing input: CD4+ T cells from PBMCs. This TCR was recovered from a human donor with Susac syndrome. V is TRBV5-1 and J is TRBJ2-2; maybe TRBD2 (6 bases). CDR3 nucleotide sequence: TGCGCCAGCAGCTTGTTAGCGGTTAACACCGGGGAGCTGTTTTTT. This translates into CASSLLAVNTGELFF. Filled out from reference TRBV5-1 and TRBJ2-2, the complete variable domain reads KAGVTQTPRYLIKTRGQQVTLSCSPISGHRSVSWYQQTPGQGLQFLFEYFSETQRNKGNFPGRFSGRQFSNSRSEMNVSTLELGDSALYLCASSLLAVNTGELFFGEGSRLTVL.